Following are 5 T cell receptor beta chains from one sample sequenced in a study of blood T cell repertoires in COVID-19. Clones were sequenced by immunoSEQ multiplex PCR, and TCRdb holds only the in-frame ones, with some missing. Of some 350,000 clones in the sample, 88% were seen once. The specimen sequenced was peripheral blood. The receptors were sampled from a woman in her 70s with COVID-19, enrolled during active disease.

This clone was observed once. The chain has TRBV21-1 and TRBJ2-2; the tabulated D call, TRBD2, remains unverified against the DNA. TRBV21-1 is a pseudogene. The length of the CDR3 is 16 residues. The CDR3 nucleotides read TGTGCCAGCAGCAGCCAGCGGGGGGGCAACACCGGGGAGCTGTTTTTT. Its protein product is CASSSQRGGNTGELFF.

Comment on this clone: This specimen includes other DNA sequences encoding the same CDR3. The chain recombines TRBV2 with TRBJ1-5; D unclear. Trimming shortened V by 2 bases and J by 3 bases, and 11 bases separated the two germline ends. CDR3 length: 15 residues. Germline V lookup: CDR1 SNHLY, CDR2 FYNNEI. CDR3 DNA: TGTGCCAGCAGTGAAACCGGCGGATCCAATCAGCCCCAGCATTTT. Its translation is CASSETGGSNQPQHF.

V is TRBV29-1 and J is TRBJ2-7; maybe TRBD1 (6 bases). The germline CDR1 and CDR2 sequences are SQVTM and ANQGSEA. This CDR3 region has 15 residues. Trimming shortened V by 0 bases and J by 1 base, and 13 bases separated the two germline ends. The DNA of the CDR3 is TGCAGCGTTGAAGAATTCCGGGACACTTCCTACGAGCAGTACTTC. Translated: CSVEEFRDTSYEQYF.

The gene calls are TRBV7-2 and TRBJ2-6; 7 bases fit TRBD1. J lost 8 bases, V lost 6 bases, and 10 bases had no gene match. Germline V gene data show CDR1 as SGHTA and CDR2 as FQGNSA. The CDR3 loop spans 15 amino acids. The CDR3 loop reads CASSLRGRGTNVLTF. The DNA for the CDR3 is TGTGCCAGCAGTTTAAGGGGGCGCGGAACCAACGTCCTGACTTTC.

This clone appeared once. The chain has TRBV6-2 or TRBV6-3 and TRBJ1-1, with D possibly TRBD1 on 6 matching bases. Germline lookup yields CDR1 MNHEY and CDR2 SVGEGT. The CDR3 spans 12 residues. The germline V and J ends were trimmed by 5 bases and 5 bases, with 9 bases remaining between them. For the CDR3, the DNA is TGTGCCAGCAGTCAGCAGGGGACTGAAGCTTTCTTT. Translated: CASSQQGTEAFF.